Listed below are T cell receptor beta chains from one sample, sequenced in a study of T-cell memory formation after mild COVID-19. A single record per CDR3 protein comes from TCRdb applying MiXCR to the 5' RACE reads. The data show about 560,000 distinct CDR3 sequences, with 15% to 20% seen just once and around 7.8% held by the top ten. The sequenced material came from PBMCs or a T cell subset sorted from them (not recorded which). The receptors here all came from an adult woman who had mild COVID-19 (a few samples of this study predate the infection). Cell type and time point are not known. Each CDR3 is given with its conserved first and last residue. The D gene is left open where the match is weak. For some rows the clone size is stated as once, few or many, or as a class when expanded; others skip it.

abundance	d_gene	v_gene	j_gene	CDR3nt	CDR3aa
many	TRBD2	TRBV7-2	TRBJ2-1	TGTGCCAGCACCCCCTCGGTTCGCGGGGGGCCCGCCCATGAGCAGTTCTTC	CASTPSVRGGPAHEQFF
.	TRBD1	TRBV7-9	TRBJ1-1	TGTGCCAGCACCTCTACGGGACAGGTGATTGAAGCTTTCTTT	CASTSTGQVIEAFF
many	.	TRBV21-1	TRBJ2-2	TGTGCCAGCAGCAAAGTAGCGGGGACTAGCGAAACCGGGGAGCTGTTTTTT	CASSKVAGTSETGELFF
.	TRBD2	TRBV28	TRBJ2-3	TGTGCCAGCAGTATTAGCGGGAGGGCCTTGACAGATACGCAGTATTTT	CASSISGRALTDTQYF
many	TRBD2	TRBV15	TRBJ2-5	TGTGCCACCAGCAGAGATCTTTCTCCGGGACTATCGCGTTCCTACGCCCAGTACTTC	CATSRDLSPGLSRSYAQYF
many	.	TRBV5-4	TRBJ2-7	TGTGCCAGCAGCGGGACCGTTACCTACGAGCAGTACTTC	CASSGTVTYEQYF
.	.	TRBV7-6	TRBJ2-2	TGTGCCAGCAGCTTAGGTTCGGCGGGACCAAACACCGGGGAGCTGTTTTTT	CASSLGSAGPNTGELFF
few	.	TRBV11-2	TRBJ1-2	TGTGCCAGCAGCTCGCTTCGCCGGGCAGCCTATGGCTACACCTTC	CASSSLRRAAYGYTF
.	.	TRBV3-1	TRBJ2-7	TGTGCCAGCAGCCCCCGAACCGTCGGGGAACTGGGGGAGCAGTACTTC	CASSPRTVGELGEQYF
few	.	TRBV4-1	TRBJ1-1	TGCGCCAGCAGCCAAGCCGGGCAGGCGGTAATGAACACTGAAGCTTTCTTT	CASSQAGQAVMNTEAFF
.	.	TRBV5-5	TRBJ2-7	TGTGCCAGCAGCCCTTTACCCCCGACCTACGAGCAGTACTTC	CASSPLPPTYEQYF
.	.	TRBV7-2	TRBJ2-7	TGTGCCAGCAGCTTAGTCCCCTCCTACGAGCAGTACTTC	CASSLVPSYEQYF
.	TRBD2	TRBV4-1	TRBJ2-1	TGCGCCAGCAGCCAACTCGGGACTAGCGGGGGCCTCTCCTACAATGAGCAGTTCTTC	CASSQLGTSGGLSYNEQFF
.	.	TRBV20-1	TRBJ2-1	TGCAGTGCTAGTGCTGCATACAATGAGCAGTTCTTC	CSASAAYNEQFF
.	TRBD1	TRBV7-9	TRBJ1-1	TGTGCCAGCAGCTTAGCGGGGACAGGTTTGGTGTTCTTT	CASSLAGTGLVFF
few	.	TRBV12-3/TRBV12-4	TRBJ2-1	TGTGCCAGCAGTTTAATGGGGGTCCTTACCTACAATGAGCAGTTCTTC	CASSLMGVLTYNEQFF
.	TRBD2	TRBV7-8	TRBJ2-7	TGTGCCAGCAGTTGGGGGGGAGCTCCAATGGCCTACGAGCAGTACTTC	CASSWGGAPMAYEQYF
few	.	TRBV5-1	TRBJ2-2	TGCGCCAGCAGCTTGAAGGCCGGTCAGCTGTTTTTT	CASSLKAGQLFF
.	.	TRBV4-1	TRBJ2-7	TGCGCCAGCAGCCAAGATAGGGGAGTCCCCTACGAGCAGTACTTC	CASSQDRGVPYEQYF
few	TRBD1	TRBV7-2	TRBJ1-2	TGTGCCAGCAGCGGTCGACAGGGTAACTATGGCTACACCTTC	CASSGRQGNYGYTF
.	.	TRBV5-1	TRBJ2-7	TGCGCCAGCAGCTTGGACAGTATCTCCTACGAGCAGTACTTC	CASSLDSISYEQYF
.	TRBD1	TRBV12-3/TRBV12-4	TRBJ2-5	TGTGCCAGCACCAGATCGACAGGGGGCCATGAGACCCAGTACTTC	CASTRSTGGHETQYF
.	TRBD1	TRBV11-2	TRBJ1-1	TGTGCCAGCAGCACGACAGGGGACCTCATGAACACTGAAGCTTTCTTT	CASSTTGDLMNTEAFF
few	.	TRBV7-2	TRBJ1-5	TGTGCCAGCAGCTTATTGGGAGTGGGGGGCCGCAATCAGCCCCAGCATTTT	CASSLLGVGGRNQPQHF
few	TRBD2	TRBV7-9	TRBJ2-4	TGTGCCAGCAGCCAATCCCAGGGACTAGGAAACATTCAGTACTTC	CASSQSQGLGNIQYF
few	.	TRBV2	TRBJ1-1	TGTGCCAGCAGTGAAGCAGGGTGGGCAACTGAAGCTTTCTTT	CASSEAGWATEAFF
.	TRBD1	TRBV27	TRBJ1-1	TGTGCCAGCAGTTTACGGGACAGGGTAATTACTGAAGCTTTCTTT	CASSLRDRVITEAFF
few	.	TRBV7-2	TRBJ2-1	TGTGCCAGCAGCTTAAGGGGCGCCGTATACAATGAGCAGTTCTTC	CASSLRGAVYNEQFF
.	.	TRBV14	TRBJ1-5	TGTGCCAGCAGCCATGGGACGAAAGTTCATAGCAATCAGCCCCAGCATTTT	CASSHGTKVHSNQPQHF
few	.	TRBV6-2/TRBV6-3	TRBJ2-5	TGTGCCAGCAGTTCAGGGGGACTCGGGGAGACCCAGTACTTC	CASSSGGLGETQYF